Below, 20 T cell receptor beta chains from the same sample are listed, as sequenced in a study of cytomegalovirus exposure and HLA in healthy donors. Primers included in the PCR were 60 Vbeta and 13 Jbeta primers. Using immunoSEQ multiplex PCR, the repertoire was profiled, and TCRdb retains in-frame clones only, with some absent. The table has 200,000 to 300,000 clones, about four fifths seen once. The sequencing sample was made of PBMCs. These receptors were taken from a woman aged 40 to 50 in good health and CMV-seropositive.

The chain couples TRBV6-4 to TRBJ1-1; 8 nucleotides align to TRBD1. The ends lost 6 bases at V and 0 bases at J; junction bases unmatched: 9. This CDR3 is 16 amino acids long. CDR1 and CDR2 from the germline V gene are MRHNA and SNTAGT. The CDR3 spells CASSSIRTGMNTEAFF. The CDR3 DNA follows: TGTGCCAGCAGCTCAATTAGGACAGGGATGAACACTGAAGCTTTCTTT.

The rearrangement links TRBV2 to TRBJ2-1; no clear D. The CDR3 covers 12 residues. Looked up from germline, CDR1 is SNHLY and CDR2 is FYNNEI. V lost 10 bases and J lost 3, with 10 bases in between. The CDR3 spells CANRLSYNEQFF. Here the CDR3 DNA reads TGTGCCAACCGACTCAGCTACAATGAGCAGTTCTTC.

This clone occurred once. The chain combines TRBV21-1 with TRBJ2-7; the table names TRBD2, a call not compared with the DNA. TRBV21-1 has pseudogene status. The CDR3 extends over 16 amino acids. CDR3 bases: TGTGCCAGCAGCAAAGCCCGGCGGCCGAGCTCCTACGAGCAGTACTTC. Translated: CASSKARRPSSYEQYF.

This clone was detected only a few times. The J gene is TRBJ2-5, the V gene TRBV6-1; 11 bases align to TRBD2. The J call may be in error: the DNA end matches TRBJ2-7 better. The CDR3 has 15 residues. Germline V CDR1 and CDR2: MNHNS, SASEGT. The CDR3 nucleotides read TGTGCCAGCAGAGCTAGCGGGGGGCTAATCAACGAGCAGTACTTC. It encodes CASRASGGLINEQYF.

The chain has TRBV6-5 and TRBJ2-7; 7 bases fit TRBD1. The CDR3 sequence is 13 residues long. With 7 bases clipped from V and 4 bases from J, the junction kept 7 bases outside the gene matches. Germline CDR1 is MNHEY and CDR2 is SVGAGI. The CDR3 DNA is TGTGCCAGCACGCAGGGACAGAAATACGAGCAGTACTTC. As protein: CASTQGQKYEQYF.

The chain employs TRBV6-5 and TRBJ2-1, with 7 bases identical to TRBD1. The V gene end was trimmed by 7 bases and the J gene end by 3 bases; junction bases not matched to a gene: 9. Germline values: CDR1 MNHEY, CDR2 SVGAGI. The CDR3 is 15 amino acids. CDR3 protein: CASTPTGSRYNEQFF. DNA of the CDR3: TGTGCCAGCACTCCGACAGGGAGCCGCTACAATGAGCAGTTCTTC.

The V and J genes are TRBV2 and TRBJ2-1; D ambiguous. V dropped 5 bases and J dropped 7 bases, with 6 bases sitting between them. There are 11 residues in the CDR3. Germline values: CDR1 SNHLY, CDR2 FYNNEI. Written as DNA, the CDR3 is TGTGCCAGCAGTTTAGTGAATGAGCAGTTCTTC. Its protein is CASSLVNEQFF.

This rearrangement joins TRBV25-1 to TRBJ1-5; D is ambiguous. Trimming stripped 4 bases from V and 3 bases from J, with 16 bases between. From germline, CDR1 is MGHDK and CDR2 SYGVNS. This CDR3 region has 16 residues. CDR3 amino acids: CASSVPTAGPNQPQHF. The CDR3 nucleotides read TGTGCCAGCAGTGTCCCGACCGCAGGCCCCAATCAGCCCCAGCATTTT.

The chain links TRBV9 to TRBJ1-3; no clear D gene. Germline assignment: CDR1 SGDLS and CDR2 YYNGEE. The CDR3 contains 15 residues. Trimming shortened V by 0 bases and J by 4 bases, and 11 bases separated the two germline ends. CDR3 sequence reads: CASSVGRRTGNTIYF. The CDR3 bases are TGTGCCAGCAGCGTAGGGAGACGCACCGGAAACACCATATATTTT. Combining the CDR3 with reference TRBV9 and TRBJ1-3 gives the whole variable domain DSGVTQTPKHLITATGQRVTLRCSPRSGDLSVYWYQQSLDQGLQFLIQYYNGEERAKGNILERFSAQQFPDLHSELNLSSLELGDSALYFCASSVGRRTGNTIYFGEGSWLTVV.

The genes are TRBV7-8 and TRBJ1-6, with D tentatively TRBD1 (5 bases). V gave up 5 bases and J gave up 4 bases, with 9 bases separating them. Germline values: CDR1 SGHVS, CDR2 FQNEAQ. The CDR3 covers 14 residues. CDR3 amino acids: CASSRDRYNSPLHF. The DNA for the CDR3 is TGTGCCAGCAGCCGTGACAGATATAATTCACCCCTCCACTTT.

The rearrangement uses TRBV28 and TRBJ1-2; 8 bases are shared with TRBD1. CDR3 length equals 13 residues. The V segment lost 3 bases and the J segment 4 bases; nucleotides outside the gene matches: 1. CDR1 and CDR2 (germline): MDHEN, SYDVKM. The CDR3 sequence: CASSFRGPYGYTF. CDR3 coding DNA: TGTGCCAGCAGTTTCAGGGGGCCCTATGGCTACACCTTC.

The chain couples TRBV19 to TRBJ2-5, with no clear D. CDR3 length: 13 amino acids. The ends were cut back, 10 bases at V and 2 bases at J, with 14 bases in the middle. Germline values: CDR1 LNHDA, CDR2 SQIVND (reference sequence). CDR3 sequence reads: CATLPPYQETQYF. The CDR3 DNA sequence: TGTGCCACCCTCCCGCCCTATCAAGAGACCCAGTACTTC.

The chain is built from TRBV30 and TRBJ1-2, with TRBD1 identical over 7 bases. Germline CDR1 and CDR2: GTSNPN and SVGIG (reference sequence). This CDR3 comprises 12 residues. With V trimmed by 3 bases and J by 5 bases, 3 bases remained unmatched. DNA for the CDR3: TGTGCCTGGAGAGGGGACAGATATGGCTACACCTTC. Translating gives CAWRGDRYGYTF.

CDR3 in amino acids: CASSQLQVNTEAFF. The CDR3 DNA reads TGTGCCAGCAGCCAGTTACAGGTGAACACTGAAGCTTTCTTT. The V call is TRBV4-2, the J call TRBJ1-1; the D gene is possibly TRBD1 (5 bases). Germline loops: CDR1 LGHNA, CDR2 YNFKEQ. The CDR3 has 14 amino acids. V lost 3 bases to trimming and J lost 0 bases, with 8 bases between them.

CDR3 coding DNA: TGCGCCAGCAGCCGCCTCGGACAGGGGGATGCAACTAATGAAAAACTGTTTTTT. Translated: CASSRLGQGDATNEKLFF. This chain links TRBV5-1 with TRBJ1-4, with TRBD1 identical over 10 bases. V trimming: 4 bases; J trimming: 0 bases; junction bases outside the gene matches: 9. Germline loops: CDR1 SGHRS, CDR2 YFSETQ. The CDR3 spans 18 residues.

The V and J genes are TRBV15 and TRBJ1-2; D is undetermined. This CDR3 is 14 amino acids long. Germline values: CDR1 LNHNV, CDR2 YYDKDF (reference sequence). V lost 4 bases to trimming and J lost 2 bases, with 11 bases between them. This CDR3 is CATSKAGLNYGYTF. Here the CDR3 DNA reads TGTGCCACCAGCAAGGCGGGCCTGAACTATGGCTACACCTTC.

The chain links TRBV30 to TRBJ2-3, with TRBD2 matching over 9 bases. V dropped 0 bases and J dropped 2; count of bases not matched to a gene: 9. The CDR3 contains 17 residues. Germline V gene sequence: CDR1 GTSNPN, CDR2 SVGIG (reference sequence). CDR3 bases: TGTGCCTGGAGTGTAGGGGGCGGGGGGGCCCCCACAGATACGCAGTATTTT. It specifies CAWSVGGGGAPTDTQYF. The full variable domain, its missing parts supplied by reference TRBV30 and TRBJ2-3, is SQTIHQWPATLVQPVGSPLSLECTVEGTSNPNLYWYRQAAGRGLQLLFYSVGIGQISSEVPQNLSASRPQDRQFILSSKKLLLSDSGFYLCAWSVGGGGAPTDTQYFGPGTRLTVL.

The CDR3 sequence is CASSVKGDPNTGELFF. The CDR3 nucleotides read TGCGCCAGCAGCGTTAAGGGGGACCCGAACACCGGGGAGCTGTTTTTT. The chain has TRBV5-1 and TRBJ2-2, with TRBD1 as a possible D gene (6 bases). CDR1 and CDR2 (germline): SGHRS, YFSETQ. There are 16 residues in the CDR3. V lost 4 bases, J lost 0 bases, and 13 bases lay in between.

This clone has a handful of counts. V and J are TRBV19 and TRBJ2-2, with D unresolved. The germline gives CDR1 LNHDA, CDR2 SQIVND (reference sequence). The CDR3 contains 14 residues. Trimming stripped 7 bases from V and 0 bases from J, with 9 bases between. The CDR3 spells CASKQVPNTGELFF. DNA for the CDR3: TGTGCCAGTAAGCAGGTTCCGAACACCGGGGAGCTGTTTTTT.

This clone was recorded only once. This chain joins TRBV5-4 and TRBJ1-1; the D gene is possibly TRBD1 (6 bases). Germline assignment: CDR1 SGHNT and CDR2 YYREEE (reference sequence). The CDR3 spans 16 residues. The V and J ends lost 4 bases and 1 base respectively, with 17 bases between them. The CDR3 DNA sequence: TGTGCCAGCAGCGGAGGAATCCAGGGGAGGAACACTGAAGCTTTCTTT. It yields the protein CASSGGIQGRNTEAFF.